This entry features one T cell receptor beta chain sequence. Its antigen remains unidentified. Trimming removed 11 bases at V and 8 bases at J, with 35 bases between. Germline V gene sequence: CDR1 LGHDT, CDR2 YNNKEL (reference sequence). The CDR3 loop spans 18 amino acids. The data are from a study of T-cell reconstitution after alpha-beta-depleted transplantation in children. Study observations and caveats: Several hundred expanded graft clones reportedly were the source of alpha-beta T cells about two months after transplant. A year post-transplant, T-cell counts and diversity derived mostly from newly produced T cells.

Preparing the TCRbeta library involved the use of unique molecular identifiers. TCRdb processed the PCR reads anew with MiXCR; each CDR3 protein has one entry. This table holds hundreds of thousands of distinct CDR3 sequences, over 9% found once. This chain links TRBV3-1 with TRBJ2-3; perhaps TRBD2 as D (6 bases). This TCR was sampled from a boy less than two years old with acute myeloid leukemia, due to receive a stem cell transplant. This sample comprised PBMCs, obtained before TCRalphabeta/CD19-depleted stem cell transplant. CDR3 coding DNA: TGTGCCTGCTGCCAAGATTGGGTTGGCGGGGCTACAGATGGTACGCAGTATTTT. It codes for CACCQDWVGGATDGTQYF.